This record looks at one T cell receptor (beta chain) sequence and its context. The target antigen is unknown. Sequencing was performed with immunoSEQ multiplex PCR; in TCRdb, only in-frame clones are kept and a portion is missing. This sample yields 65,000 to 85,000 clones, of which approximately 87% are seen a single time; about 40% belongs to the top ten. The data originate from a study of cytotoxic CD8 clonotypes in ibrutinib-treated CLL. Overall study findings and caveats: A difference in sampling times existed between sustained-remission and progressing patients.

CDR3 length: 13 amino acids. CDR1 is MDHEN and CDR2 is SYDVKM in the germline V gene. V was clipped by 8 bases and J by 0 bases, with 10 bases between them. The TCR comes from a human donor with chronic lymphocytic leukemia. The sample in question was PBMCs, obtained after 24 months of ibrutinib treatment. The rearrangement uses TRBV28 and TRBJ1-2; weak D call: TRBD1 (6 bases). CDR3 nucleotides: TGTGCCAGCGGAACAGGGTCTAACTATGGCTACACCTTC. It encodes CASGTGSNYGYTF.